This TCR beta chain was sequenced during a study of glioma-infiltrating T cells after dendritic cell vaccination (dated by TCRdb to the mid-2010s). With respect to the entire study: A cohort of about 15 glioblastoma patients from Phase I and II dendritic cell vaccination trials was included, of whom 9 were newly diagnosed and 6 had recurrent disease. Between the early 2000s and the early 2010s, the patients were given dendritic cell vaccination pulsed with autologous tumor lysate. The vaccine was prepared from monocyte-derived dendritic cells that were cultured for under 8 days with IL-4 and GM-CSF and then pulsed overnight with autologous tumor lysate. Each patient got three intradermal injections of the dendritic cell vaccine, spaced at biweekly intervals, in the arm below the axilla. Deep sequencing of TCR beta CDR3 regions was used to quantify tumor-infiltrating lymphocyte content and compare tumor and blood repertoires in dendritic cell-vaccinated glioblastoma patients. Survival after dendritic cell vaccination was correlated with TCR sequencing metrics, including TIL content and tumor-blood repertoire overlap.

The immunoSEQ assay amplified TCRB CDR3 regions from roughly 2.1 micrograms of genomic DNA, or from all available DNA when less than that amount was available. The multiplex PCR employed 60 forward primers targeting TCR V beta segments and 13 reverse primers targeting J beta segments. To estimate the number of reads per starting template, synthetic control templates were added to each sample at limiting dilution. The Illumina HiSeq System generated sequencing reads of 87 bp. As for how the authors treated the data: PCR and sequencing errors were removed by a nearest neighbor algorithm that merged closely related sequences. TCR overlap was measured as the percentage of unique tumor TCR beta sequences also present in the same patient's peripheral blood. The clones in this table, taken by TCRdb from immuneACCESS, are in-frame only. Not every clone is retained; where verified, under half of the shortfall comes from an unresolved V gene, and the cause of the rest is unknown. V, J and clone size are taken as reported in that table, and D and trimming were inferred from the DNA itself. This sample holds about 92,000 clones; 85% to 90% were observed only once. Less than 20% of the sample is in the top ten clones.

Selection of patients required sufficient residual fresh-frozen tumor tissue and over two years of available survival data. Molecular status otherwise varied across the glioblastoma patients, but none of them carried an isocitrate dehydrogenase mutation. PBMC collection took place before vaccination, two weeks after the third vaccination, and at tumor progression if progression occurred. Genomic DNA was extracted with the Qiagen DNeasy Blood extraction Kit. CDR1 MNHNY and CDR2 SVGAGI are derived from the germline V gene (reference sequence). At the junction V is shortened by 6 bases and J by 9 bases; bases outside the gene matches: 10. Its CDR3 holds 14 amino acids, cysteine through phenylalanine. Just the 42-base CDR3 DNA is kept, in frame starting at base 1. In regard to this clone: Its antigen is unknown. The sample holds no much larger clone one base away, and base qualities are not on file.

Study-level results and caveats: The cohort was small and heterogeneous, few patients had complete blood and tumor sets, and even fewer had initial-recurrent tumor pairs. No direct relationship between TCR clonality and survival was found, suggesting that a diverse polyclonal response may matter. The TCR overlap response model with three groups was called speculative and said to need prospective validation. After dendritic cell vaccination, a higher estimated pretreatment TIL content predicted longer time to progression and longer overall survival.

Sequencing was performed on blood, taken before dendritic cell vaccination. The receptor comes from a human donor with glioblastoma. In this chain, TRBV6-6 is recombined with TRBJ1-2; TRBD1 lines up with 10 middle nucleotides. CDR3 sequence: CASSWDRGRSSYTF. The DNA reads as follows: TGTGCCAGCAGCTGGGACAGGGGACGGTCAAGCTACACCTTC.